Detailed here is one TCR beta chain. The sample comes from a study of blood T cell repertoires in COVID-19. As for the study in general: Collection of acute and convalescent COVID-19 samples took place in the United States, Italy and Spain. PBMCs, B-cell-depleted T cells, or T cells provided the cDNA or gDNA that made up the material.

As originally analysed: Nucleated cell counts were estimated from reference gene primer amplification. Profiled with immunoSEQ multiplex PCR; TCRdb holds only in-frame clones, not every one. V and J calls and clone size are as listed in that table; D and trimming were resolved from the DNA. Of approximately 200,000 clones in the sample, about 81% were seen once. This CDR3 contains 15 residues. Germline values: CDR1 SNHLY, CDR2 FYNNEI. Trimming pared 4 bases from V and 8 bases from J, leaving 17 bases between. Seattle cases were enrolled at active infection and followed longitudinally. This rearrangement joins TRBV2 to TRBJ1-4; D gene ambiguous. Sequences were obtained from peripheral blood. This sequence originates from a woman of 80 years or more with COVID-19, enrolled during active disease. The CDR3 coding sequence is TGTGCCAGCAGTGGTCGTGGCAGAGGCGAGGAAAAACTGTTTTTT. Translating it yields CASSGRGRGEEKLFF. Drawing the rest from reference TRBV2 and TRBJ1-4, the complete variable domain is EPEVTQTPSHQVTQMGQEVILRCVPISNHLYFYWYRQILGQKVEFLVSFYNNEISEKSEIFDDQFSVERPDGSNFTLKIRSTKLEDSAMYFCASSGRGRGEEKLFFGSGTQLSVL.